This entry features one T cell receptor (beta chain) sequence. The data are from a study of blood T cell repertoires in COVID-19. Some clones are missing from TCRdb's copy, which holds only in-frame ones; the method was immunoSEQ multiplex PCR. The table records 150,000 or so clones, around four fifths of them present only once. This CDR3 has 13 residues. The germline V gene encodes CDR1 LGHNT and CDR2 FRNRAP. The ends were cut back, 1 base at V and 4 bases at J, with 5 bases in the middle. This receptor was identified in a human donor in a cohort sampled during active COVID-19. Material for sequencing was peripheral blood. The chain links TRBV12-5 to TRBJ1-3; D uncertain. This CDR3 reads CASGLAHGNTIYF. In DNA form, the CDR3 reads TGTGCTAGTGGTTTGGCACACGGAAACACCATATATTTT.